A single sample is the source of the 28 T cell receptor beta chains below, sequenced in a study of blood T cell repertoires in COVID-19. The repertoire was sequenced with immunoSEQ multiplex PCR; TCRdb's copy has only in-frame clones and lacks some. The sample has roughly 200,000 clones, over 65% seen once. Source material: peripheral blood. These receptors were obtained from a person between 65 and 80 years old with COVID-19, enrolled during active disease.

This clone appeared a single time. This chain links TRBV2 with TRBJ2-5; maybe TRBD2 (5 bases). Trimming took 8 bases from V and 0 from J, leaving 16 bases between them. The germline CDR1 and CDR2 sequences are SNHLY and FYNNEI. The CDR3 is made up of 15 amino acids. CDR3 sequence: CASSIGLPNQETQYF. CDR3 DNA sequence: TGTGCCAGCTCTATTGGACTGCCCAACCAAGAGACCCAGTACTTC.

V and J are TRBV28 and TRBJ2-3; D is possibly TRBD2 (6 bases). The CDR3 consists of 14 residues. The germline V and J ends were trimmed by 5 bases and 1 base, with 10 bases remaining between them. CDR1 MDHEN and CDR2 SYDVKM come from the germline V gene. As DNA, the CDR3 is TGTGCCAGCAGTGGTACTAGCCGCACAGATACGCAGTATTTT. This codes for CASSGTSRTDTQYF.

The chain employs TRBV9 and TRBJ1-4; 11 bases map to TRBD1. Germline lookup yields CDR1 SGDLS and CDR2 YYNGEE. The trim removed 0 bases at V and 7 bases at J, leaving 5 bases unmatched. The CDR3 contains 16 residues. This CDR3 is CASSVVGTGGGEKLFF. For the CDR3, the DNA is TGTGCCAGCAGCGTAGTCGGGACAGGGGGAGGTGAAAAACTGTTTTTT.

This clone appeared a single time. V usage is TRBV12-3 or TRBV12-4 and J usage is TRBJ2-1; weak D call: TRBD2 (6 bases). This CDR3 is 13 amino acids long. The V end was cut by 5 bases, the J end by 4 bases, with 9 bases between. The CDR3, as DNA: TGTGCCAGCAGTGACGGGACTTACAATGAGCAGTTCTTC. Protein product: CASSDGTYNEQFF.

The CDR3 DNA is TGTGCCAGCAGTCGGTCGGGGTATCTCAGCGAGCAGTACTTC. This gives the protein CASSRSGYLSEQYF. The genes are TRBV6-5 and TRBJ2-7; weak D call: TRBD2 (5 bases). The CDR3 consists of 14 residues. Germline CDR1 is MNHEY and CDR2 is SVGAGI. V was trimmed by 5 bases and J by 6 bases, leaving 17 bases between them.

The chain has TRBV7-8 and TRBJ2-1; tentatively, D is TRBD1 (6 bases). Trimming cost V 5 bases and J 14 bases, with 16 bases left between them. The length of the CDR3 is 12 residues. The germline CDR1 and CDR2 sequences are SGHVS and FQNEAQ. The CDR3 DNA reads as TGTGCCAGCAGCCACGGGGACCCAGGGGAGTTCTTC. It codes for CASSHGDPGEFF.

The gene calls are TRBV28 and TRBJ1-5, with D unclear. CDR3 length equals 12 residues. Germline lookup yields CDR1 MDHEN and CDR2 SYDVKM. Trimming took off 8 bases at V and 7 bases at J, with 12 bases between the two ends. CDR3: CASEGKPQPQHF. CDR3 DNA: TGTGCCAGCGAGGGTAAGCCCCAGCCCCAGCATTTT.

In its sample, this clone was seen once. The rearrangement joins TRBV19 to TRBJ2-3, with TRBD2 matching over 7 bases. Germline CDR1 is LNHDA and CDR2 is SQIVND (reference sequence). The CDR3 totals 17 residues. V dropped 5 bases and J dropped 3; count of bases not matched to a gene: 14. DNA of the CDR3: TGTGCCAGTAGTCCTCTTGCGGGGGTGACGGGGACAGATACGCAGTATTTT. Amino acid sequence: CASSPLAGVTGTDTQYF.

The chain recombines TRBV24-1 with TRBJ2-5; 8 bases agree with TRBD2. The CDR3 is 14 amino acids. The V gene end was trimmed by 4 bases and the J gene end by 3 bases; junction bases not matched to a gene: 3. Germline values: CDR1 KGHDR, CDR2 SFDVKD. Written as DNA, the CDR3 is TGTGCCACCAGTGAAACTAGCGGCGAAGAGACCCAGTACTTC. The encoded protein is CATSETSGEETQYF.

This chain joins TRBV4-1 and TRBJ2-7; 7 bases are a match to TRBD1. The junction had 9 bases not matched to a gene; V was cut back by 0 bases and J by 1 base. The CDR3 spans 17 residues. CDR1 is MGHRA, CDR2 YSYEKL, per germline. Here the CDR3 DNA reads TGCGCCAGCAGCCAAGATCTGACGGCAGGGGGTTCCTACGAGCAGTACTTC. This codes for CASSQDLTAGGSYEQYF.

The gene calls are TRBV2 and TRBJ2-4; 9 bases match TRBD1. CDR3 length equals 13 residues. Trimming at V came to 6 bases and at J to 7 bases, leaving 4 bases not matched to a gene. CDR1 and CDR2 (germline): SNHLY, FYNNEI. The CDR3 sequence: CASRRDRDNIQYF. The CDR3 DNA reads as TGTGCCAGCAGAAGGGACAGGGACAACATTCAGTACTTC.

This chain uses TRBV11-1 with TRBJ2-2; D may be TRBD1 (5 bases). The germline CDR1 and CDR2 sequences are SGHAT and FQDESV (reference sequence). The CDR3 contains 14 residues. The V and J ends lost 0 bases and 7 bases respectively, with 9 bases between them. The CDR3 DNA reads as TGTGCCAGCAGCTTAGCCCAGGGTCTCGGGGAGCTGTTTTTT. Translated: CASSLAQGLGELFF.

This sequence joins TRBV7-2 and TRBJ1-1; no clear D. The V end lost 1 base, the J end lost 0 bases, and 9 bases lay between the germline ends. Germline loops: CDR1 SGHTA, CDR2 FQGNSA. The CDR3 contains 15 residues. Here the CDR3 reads CASSLDAGMNTEAFF. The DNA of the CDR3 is TGTGCCAGCAGCTTAGATGCAGGTATGAACACTGAAGCTTTCTTT.

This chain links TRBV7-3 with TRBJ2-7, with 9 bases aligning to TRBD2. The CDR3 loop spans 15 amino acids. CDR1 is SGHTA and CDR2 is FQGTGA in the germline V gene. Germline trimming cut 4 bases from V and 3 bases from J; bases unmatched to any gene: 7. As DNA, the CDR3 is TGTGCCAGCAGCTGGTTAGCGGGAGAGGGCTACGAGCAGTACTTC. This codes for CASSWLAGEGYEQYF.

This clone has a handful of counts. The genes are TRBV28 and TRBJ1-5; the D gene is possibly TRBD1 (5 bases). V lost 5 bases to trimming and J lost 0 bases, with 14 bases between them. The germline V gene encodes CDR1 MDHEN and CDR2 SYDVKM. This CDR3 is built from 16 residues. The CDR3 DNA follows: TGTGCCAGCAGTGAGACCGGGACTGTTAGCAATCAGCCCCAGCATTTT. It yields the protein CASSETGTVSNQPQHF. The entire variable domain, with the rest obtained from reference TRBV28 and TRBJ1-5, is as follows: DVKVTQSSRYLVKRTGEKVFLECVQDMDHENMFWYRQDPGLGLRLIYFSYDVKMKEKGDIPEGYSVSREKKERFSLILESASTNQTSMYLCASSETGTVSNQPQHFGDGTRLSIL.

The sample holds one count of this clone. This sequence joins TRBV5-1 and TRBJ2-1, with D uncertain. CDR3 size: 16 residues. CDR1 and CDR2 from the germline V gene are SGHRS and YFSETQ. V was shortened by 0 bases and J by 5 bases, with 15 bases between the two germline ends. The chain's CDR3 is CASSLAVLTYNNEQFF. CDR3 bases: TGCGCCAGCAGCTTGGCCGTTCTCACATACAACAATGAGCAGTTCTTC.

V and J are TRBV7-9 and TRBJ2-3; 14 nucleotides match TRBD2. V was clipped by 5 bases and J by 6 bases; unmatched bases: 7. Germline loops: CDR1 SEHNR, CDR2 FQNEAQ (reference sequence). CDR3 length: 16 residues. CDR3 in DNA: TGTGCCAGCAGCCTGGGGACTAGCGGGAGATCGGATACGCAGTATTTT. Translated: CASSLGTSGRSDTQYF. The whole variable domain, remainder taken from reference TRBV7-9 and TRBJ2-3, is DTGVSQNPRHKITKRGQNVTFRCDPISEHNRLYWYRQTLGQGPEFLTYFQNEAQLEKSRLLSDRFSAERPKGSFSTLEIQRTEQGDSAMYLCASSLGTSGRSDTQYFGPGTRLTVL.

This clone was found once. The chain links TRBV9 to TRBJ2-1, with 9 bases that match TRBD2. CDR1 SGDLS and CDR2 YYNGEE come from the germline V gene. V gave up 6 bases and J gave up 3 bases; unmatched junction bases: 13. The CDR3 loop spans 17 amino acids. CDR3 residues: CASTEMVGGRDYNEQFF. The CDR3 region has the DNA TGTGCCAGCACCGAAATGGTTGGCGGGAGGGACTACAATGAGCAGTTCTTC.

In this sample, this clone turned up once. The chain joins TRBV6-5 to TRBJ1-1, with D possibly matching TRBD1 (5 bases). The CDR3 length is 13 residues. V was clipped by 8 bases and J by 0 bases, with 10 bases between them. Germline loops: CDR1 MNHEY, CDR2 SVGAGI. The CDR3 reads CASAGGLNTEAFF. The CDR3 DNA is TGTGCCAGCGCGGGGGGTTTGAACACTGAAGCTTTCTTT.

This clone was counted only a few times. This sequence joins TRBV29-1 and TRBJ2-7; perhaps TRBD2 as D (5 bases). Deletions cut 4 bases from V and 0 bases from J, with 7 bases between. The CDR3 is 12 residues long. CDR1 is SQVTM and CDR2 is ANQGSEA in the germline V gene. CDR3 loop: CSVGTHSYEQYF. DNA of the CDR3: TGCAGCGTTGGGACTCACTCCTACGAGCAGTACTTC.

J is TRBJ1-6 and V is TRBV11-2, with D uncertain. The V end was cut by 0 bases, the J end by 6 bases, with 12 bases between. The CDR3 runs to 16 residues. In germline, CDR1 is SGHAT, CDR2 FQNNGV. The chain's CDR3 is CASSLDVGRFNSPLHF. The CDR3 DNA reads TGTGCCAGCAGCTTAGATGTTGGCAGGTTTAATTCACCCCTCCACTTT. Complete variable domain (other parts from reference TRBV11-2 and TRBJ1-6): EAGVAQSPRYKIIEKRQSVAFWCNPISGHATLYWYQQILGQGPKLLIQFQNNGVVDDSQLPKDRFSAERLKGVDSTLKIQPAKLEDSAVYLCASSLDVGRFNSPLHFGNGTRLTVT.

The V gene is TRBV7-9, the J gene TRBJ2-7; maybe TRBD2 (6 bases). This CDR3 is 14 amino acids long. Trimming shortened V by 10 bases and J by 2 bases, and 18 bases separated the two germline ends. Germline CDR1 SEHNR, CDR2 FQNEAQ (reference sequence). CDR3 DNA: TGTGCCACCTCACGTGGAGGGGAAACCTACGAGCAGTACTTC. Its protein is CATSRGGETYEQYF.

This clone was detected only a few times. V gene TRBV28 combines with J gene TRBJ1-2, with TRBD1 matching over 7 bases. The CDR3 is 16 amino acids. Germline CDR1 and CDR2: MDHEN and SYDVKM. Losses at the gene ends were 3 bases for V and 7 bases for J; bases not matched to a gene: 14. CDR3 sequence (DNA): TGTGCCAGCAGTTTTAGGGACAGTTCTTGGTCGGGTGGCTACACCTTC. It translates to CASSFRDSSWSGGYTF.

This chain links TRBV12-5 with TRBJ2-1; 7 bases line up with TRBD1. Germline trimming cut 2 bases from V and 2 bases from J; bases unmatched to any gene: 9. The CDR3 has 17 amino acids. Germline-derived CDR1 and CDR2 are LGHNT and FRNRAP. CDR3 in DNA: TGTGCTAGTGGTTTGCTCCGGACAGGTAACACCTACAATGAGCAGTTCTTC. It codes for CASGLLRTGNTYNEQFF.

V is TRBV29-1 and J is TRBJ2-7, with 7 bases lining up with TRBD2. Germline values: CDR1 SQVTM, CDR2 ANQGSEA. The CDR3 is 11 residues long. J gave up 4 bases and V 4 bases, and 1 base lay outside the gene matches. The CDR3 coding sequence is TGCAGCGTTGGAGCGGGGTACGAGCAGTACTTC. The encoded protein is CSVGAGYEQYF.

CDR3 sequence (DNA): TGCGCCAGCAGCTTGTCAGGGGCTAACTATGGCTACACCTTC. Its protein product is CASSLSGANYGYTF. V usage is TRBV5-1 and J usage is TRBJ1-2, with a tentative D call TRBD1 (6 bases). The CDR3 loop spans 14 amino acids. Germline CDR1 reads SGHRS; CDR2 reads YFSETQ. V lost 1 base, J lost 0 bases, and 7 bases lay in between.

Here the CDR3 DNA reads TGCGCCAGCAGCTTCGGGGGACCCTATAATTCACCCCTCCACTTT. This encodes CASSFGGPYNSPLHF. V is TRBV5-1 and J is TRBJ1-6, with a possible D match to TRBD1 (5 bases). The CDR3 consists of 15 residues. V gave up 2 bases and J gave up 2 bases, with 8 bases separating them. The germline V gene encodes CDR1 SGHRS and CDR2 YFSETQ. Complete variable domain (other parts from reference TRBV5-1 and TRBJ1-6): KAGVTQTPRYLIKTRGQQVTLSCSPISGHRSVSWYQQTPGQGLQFLFEYFSETQRNKGNFPGRFSGRQFSNSRSEMNVSTLELGDSALYLCASSFGGPYNSPLHFGNGTRLTVT.

The CDR3: CASSATGQGPNYGYTF. In nucleotides, the CDR3 is TGTGCCAGCAGCGCCACAGGACAGGGACCCAACTATGGCTACACCTTC. The V and J genes are TRBV21-1 and TRBJ1-2; TRBD1 is taken as the D call from the table, unchecked against the DNA. TRBV21-1 constitutes a pseudogene. There are 16 residues in the CDR3.